The 13 T cell receptor beta chains below were found in one sample sequenced in a study of identical twins. Each CDR3 protein is one row after TCRdb ran MiXCR on the 5' RACE reads. The table lists about 690,000 distinct CDR3 sequences, around 6% of them singletons. The sequencing sample was made of naive T cells sorted from blood. These receptors all stem from a young man in good health.

V is TRBV5-1 and J is TRBJ2-6, with 13 positions matching TRBD2. Germline trimming cut 7 bases from V and 4 bases from J; bases unmatched to any gene: 8. CDR3 size: 17 residues. CDR1 and CDR2 from the germline V gene are SGHRS and YFSETQ. The CDR3 reads CASGGLAGQRGANVLTF. The CDR3 coding sequence is TGCGCCAGCGGGGGACTAGCGGGACAGAGAGGGGCCAACGTCCTGACTTTC.

In its sample, this clonotype was seen many times. The rearrangement joins TRBV12-3 or TRBV12-4 to TRBJ2-3; D remains unclear. V lost 6 bases to trimming and J lost 5 bases, with 12 bases between them. The CDR3 sequence is 13 residues long. CDR3: CASSLDRQDTQYF. As DNA, the CDR3 is TGTGCCAGCAGCCTAGACCGTCAAGATACGCAGTATTTT.

This clonotype was detected a few times. The chain combines TRBV11-2 with TRBJ2-5; tentatively, D is TRBD2 (6 bases). V gave up 3 bases and J gave up 4 bases, with 15 bases separating them. This CDR3 spans 15 amino acids. Germline lookup yields CDR1 SGHAT and CDR2 FQNNGV. CDR3 residues: CASSFARGWAETQYF. CDR3 DNA: TGTGCCAGCAGCTTTGCGCGGGGCTGGGCAGAGACCCAGTACTTC.

A few counts support this clonotype. The gene calls are TRBV7-9 and TRBJ1-5, with a possible D match to TRBD1 (6 bases). This CDR3 has 15 residues. The V and J ends lost 2 bases and 9 bases respectively, with 17 bases between them. The germline CDR1 and CDR2 sequences are SEHNR and FQNEAQ (reference sequence). CDR3 coding DNA: TGTGCCAGCAGCTTAATGGCAGGGGAATCGGGGCCCCAGCATTTT. This translates into CASSLMAGESGPQHF.

V is TRBV11-1 and J is TRBJ2-7, with 10 bases lining up with TRBD1. CDR3 length equals 18 residues. CDR1 is SGHAT and CDR2 is FQDESV in the germline V gene (reference sequence). V lost 5 bases, J lost 4 bases, and 17 bases stayed unmatched. The CDR3 bases are TGTGCCAGCAGCCCGGCTCTTACCGGGACAGGGGTTACTTACGAGCAGTACGTC. Amino acids: CASSPALTGTGVTYEQYV.

V usage is TRBV21-1 and J usage is TRBJ2-7; the table's D call TRBD1 went unverified against the DNA. TRBV21-1 is annotated as a pseudogene. The CDR3 covers 16 residues. The CDR3: CASSKAPGRESYEQYV. The CDR3 nucleotides are TGTGCCAGCAGCAAAGCCCCAGGGAGGGAGTCCTACGAGCAGTACGTC.

There are many counts of this clonotype. J is TRBJ2-3 and V is TRBV5-1, with a tentative D call TRBD1 (7 bases). Per the germline V gene, CDR1 is SGHRS and CDR2 is YFSETQ. This CDR3 spans 14 amino acids. Trimming pared 5 bases from V and 2 bases from J, leaving 12 bases between. For the CDR3, the DNA is TGCGCCAGCAGAACAGGGGAGGACACAGATACGCAGTATTTT. This codes for CASRTGEDTDTQYF.

This clonotype was seen ten or more times. V is TRBV25-1 and J is TRBJ1-1; 8 bases map to TRBD1. Trimming at V came to 8 bases and at J to 4 bases, leaving 6 bases not matched to a gene. The length of the CDR3 is 13 residues. The germline V gene encodes CDR1 MGHDK and CDR2 SYGVNS. The CDR3 reads CASVGQGSTEAFF. The DNA for the CDR3 is TGTGCCAGCGTCGGACAGGGTTCCACTGAAGCTTTCTTT.

This clonotype was picked up many times. The rearrangement joins TRBV12-3 or TRBV12-4 to TRBJ1-2; D is ambiguous. V lost 4 bases and J lost 5, with 11 bases in between. The length of the CDR3 is 13 residues. For the CDR3, the DNA is TGTGCCAGCAGTTCCGATCTAGGATATGGCTACACCTTC. Translation gives CASSSDLGYGYTF.

The chain uses TRBV11-1 and TRBJ1-1; possibly TRBD1 for D (5 bases). The germline gives CDR1 SGHAT, CDR2 FQDESV (reference sequence). V was pared by 5 bases and J by 1 base, with 11 bases between. The CDR3 is made up of 14 amino acids. The CDR3 nucleotides are TGTGCCAGCAGCCTGACAGACGAGAACACTGAAGCTTTCTTT. Translating gives CASSLTDENTEAFF.

This chain joins TRBV7-9 and TRBJ2-1; 9 nucleotides agree with TRBD1. Germline V lookup: CDR1 SEHNR, CDR2 FQNEAQ (reference sequence). V dropped 5 bases and J dropped 14; count of bases not matched to a gene: 7. The CDR3 totals 12 residues. Written as DNA, the CDR3 is TGTGCCAGCAGCGCGACGACAGGGGGAGAGTTCTTC. Protein sequence: CASSATTGGEFF. The full variable domain, with the rest looked up from reference TRBV7-9 and TRBJ2-1, is DTGVSQNPRHKITKRGQNVTFRCDPISEHNRLYWYRQTLGQGPEFLTYFQNEAQLEKSRLLSDRFSAERPKGSFSTLEIQRTEQGDSAMYLCASSATTGGEFFGPGTRLTVL.

The sample holds many counts of this clonotype. This sequence joins TRBV11-2 and TRBJ1-1; the D gene is possibly TRBD1 (5 bases). This CDR3 is 14 amino acids long. V shed 5 bases and J shed 5 bases, with 15 bases lying between them. Germline CDR1 and CDR2: SGHAT and FQNNGV. For the CDR3, the DNA is TGTGCCAGCAGCCCTACCGGGACGGGGACTGAAGCTTTCTTT. Translation: CASSPTGTGTEAFF. The entire variable domain, with the rest obtained from reference TRBV11-2 and TRBJ1-1, is as follows: EAGVAQSPRYKIIEKRQSVAFWCNPISGHATLYWYQQILGQGPKLLIQFQNNGVVDDSQLPKDRFSAERLKGVDSTLKIQPAKLEDSAVYLCASSPTGTGTEAFFGQGTRLTVV.

The gene calls are TRBV5-1 and TRBJ2-7; TRBD2 is a possible D gene (6 bases). CDR1 and CDR2 from the germline V gene are SGHRS and YFSETQ. V gave up 0 bases and J gave up 3 bases, with 10 bases separating them. The CDR3 runs to 14 residues. The CDR3 reads CASSLVPGVYEQYF. The CDR3 DNA follows: TGCGCCAGCAGCTTGGTCCCGGGGGTCTACGAGCAGTACTTC. Using reference TRBV5-1 and TRBJ2-7 for the parts outside the CDR3, the full variable domain is KAGVTQTPRYLIKTRGQQVTLSCSPISGHRSVSWYQQTPGQGLQFLFEYFSETQRNKGNFPGRFSGRQFSNSRSEMNVSTLELGDSALYLCASSLVPGVYEQYFGPGTRLTVT.